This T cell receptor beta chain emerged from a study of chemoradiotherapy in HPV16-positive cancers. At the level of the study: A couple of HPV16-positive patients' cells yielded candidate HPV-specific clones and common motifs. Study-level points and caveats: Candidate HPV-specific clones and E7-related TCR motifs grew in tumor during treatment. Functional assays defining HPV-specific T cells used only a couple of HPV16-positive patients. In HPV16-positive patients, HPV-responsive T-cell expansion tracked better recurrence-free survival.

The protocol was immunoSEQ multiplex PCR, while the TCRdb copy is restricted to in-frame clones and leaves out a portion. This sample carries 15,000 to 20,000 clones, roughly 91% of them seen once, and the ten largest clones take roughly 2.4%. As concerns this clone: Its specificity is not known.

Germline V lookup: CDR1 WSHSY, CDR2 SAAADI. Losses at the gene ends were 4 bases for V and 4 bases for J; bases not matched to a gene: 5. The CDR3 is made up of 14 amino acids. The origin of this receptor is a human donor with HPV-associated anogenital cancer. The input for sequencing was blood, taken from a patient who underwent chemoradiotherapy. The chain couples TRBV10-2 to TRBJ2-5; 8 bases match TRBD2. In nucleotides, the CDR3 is TGCGCCAGCAGTGCCAGCGGGAGTGGAGAGACCCAGTACTTC. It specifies CASSASGSGETQYF.